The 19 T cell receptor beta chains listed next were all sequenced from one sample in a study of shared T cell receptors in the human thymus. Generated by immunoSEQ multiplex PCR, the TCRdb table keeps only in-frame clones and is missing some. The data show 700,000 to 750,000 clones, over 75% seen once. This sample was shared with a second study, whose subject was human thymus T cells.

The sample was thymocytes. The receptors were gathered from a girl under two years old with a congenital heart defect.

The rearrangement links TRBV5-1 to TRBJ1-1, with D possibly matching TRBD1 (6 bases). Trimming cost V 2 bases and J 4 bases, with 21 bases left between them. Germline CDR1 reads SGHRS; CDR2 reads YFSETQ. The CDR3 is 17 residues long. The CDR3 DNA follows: TGCGCCAGCAGCTTAAGGCTGGGACAACCTCTACCCACTGAAGCTTTCTTT. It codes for CASSLRLGQPLPTEAFF.

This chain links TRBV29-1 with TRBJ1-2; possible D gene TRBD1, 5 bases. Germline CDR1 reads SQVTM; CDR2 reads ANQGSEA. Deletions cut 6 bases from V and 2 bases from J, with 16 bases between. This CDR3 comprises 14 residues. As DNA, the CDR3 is TGCAGCGTGGCGTTCCTGACAGACAACTATGGCTACACCTTC. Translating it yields CSVAFLTDNYGYTF.

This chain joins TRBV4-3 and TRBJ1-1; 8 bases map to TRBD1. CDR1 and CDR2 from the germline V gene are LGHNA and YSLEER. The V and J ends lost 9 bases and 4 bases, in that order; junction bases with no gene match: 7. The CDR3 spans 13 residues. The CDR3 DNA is TGCGCCAGTTCTCAGGGGGCGACCACTGAAGCTTTCTTT. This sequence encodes CASSQGATTEAFF.

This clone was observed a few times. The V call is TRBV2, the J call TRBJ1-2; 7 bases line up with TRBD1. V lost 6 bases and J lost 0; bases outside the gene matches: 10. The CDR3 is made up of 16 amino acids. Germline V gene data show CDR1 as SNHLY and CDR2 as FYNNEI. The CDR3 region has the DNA TGTGCCAGCAGCGCCCCGACAGGGTCGGCTAACTATGGCTACACCTTC. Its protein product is CASSAPTGSANYGYTF.

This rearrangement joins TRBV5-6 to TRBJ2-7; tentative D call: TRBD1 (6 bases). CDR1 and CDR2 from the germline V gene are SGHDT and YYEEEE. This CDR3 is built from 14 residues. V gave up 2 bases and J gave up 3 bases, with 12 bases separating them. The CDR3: CASSFPGHRYEQYF. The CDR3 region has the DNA TGTGCCAGCAGCTTCCCGGGACACCGCTACGAGCAGTACTTC.

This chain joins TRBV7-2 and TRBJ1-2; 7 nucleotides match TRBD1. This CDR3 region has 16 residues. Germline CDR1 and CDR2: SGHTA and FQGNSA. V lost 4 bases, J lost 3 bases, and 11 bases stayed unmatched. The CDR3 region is CASSCRDREGHYGYTF. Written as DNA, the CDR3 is TGTGCCAGCAGCTGTAGAGACAGGGAAGGACACTATGGCTACACCTTC.

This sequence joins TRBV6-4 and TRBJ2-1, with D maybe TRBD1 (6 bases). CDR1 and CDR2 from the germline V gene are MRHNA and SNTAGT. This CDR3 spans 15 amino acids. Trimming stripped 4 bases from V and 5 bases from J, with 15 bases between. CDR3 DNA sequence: TGTGCCAGCAGTGTGACCCTCGGACAGCACAATGAGCAGTTCTTC. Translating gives CASSVTLGQHNEQFF.

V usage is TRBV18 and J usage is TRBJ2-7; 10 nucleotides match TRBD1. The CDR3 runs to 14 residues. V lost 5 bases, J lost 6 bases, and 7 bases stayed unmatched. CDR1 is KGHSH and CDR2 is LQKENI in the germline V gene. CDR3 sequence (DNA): TGTGCCAGCTCATACGGGACAGGGGCTTGCGAGCAGTACTTC. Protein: CASSYGTGACEQYF. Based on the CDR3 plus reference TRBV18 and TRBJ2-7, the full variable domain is NAGVMQNPRHLVRRRGQEARLRCSPMKGHSHVYWYRQLPEEGLKFMVYLQKENIIDESGMPKERFSAEFPKEGPSILRIQQVVRGDSAAYFCASSYGTGACEQYFGPGTRLTVT.

CDR3 in amino acids: CASSSTGLAGTSTDTQYF. CDR3 in DNA: TGTGCCAGCAGCAGTACGGGACTAGCGGGTACTAGCACAGATACGCAGTATTTT. The gene calls are TRBV7-2 and TRBJ2-3; 12 nucleotides line up with TRBD2. Germline V gives CDR1 SGHTA, CDR2 FQGNSA. This CDR3 region has 18 residues. After removal of 5 bases from V and 0 bases from J, the junction contained 9 bases not matched to a gene.

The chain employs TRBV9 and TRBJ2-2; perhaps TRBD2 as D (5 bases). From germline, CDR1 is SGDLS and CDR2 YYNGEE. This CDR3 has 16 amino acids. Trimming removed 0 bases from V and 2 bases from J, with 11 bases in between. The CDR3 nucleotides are TGTGCCAGCAGCGTAGACGGGGTGGGAAACACCGGGGAGCTGTTTTTT. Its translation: CASSVDGVGNTGELFF. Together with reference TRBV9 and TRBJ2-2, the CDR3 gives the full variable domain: DSGVTQTPKHLITATGQRVTLRCSPRSGDLSVYWYQQSLDQGLQFLIQYYNGEERAKGNILERFSAQQFPDLHSELNLSSLELGDSALYFCASSVDGVGNTGELFFGEGSRLTVL.

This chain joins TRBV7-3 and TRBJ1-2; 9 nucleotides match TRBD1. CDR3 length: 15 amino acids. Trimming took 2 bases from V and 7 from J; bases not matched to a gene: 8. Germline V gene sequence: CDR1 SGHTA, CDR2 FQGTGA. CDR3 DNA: TGTGCCAGCAGCTTAGGCCCTACAGGGGGCATTGGCTACACCTTC. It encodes CASSLGPTGGIGYTF.

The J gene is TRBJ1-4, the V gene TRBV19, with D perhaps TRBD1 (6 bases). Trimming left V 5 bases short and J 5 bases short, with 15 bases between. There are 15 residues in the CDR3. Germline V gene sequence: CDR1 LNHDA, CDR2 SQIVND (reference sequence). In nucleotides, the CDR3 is TGTGCCAGTAGTTCCGGACAGAGGGAAAATGAAAAACTGTTTTTT. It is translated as CASSSGQRENEKLFF.

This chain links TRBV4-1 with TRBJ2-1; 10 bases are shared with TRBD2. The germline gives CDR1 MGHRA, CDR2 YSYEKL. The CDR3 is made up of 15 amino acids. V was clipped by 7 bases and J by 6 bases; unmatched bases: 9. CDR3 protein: CASKPSGGDGNEQFF. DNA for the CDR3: TGCGCCAGCAAACCTAGCGGGGGCGATGGCAATGAGCAGTTCTTC.

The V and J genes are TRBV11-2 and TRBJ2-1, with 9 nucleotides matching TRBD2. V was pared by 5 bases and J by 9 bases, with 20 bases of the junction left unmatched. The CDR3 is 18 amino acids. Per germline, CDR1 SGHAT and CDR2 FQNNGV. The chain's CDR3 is CASSQLPRLSSGDVEQFF. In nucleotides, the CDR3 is TGTGCCAGCAGCCAACTCCCCCGTTTGTCTAGCGGGGACGTTGAGCAGTTCTTC.

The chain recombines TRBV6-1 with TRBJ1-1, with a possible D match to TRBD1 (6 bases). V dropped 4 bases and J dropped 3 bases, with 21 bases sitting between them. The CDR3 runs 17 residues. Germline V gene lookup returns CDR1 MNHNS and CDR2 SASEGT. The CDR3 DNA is TGTGCCAGCAGTGTTTCAGGGGCTGAGCGATCTCACACTGAAGCTTTCTTT. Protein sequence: CASSVSGAERSHTEAFF.

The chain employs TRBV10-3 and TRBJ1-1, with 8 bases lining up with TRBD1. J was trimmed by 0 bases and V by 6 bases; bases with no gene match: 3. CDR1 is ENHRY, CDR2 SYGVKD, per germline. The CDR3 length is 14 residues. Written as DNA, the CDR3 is TGTGCCATCAGGACAGGGGCCATGAACACTGAAGCTTTCTTT. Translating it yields CAIRTGAMNTEAFF.

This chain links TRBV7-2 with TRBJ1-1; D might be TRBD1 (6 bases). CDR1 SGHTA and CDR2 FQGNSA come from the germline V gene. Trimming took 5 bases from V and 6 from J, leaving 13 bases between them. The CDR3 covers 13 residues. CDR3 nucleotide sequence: TGTGCCAGCAGCCTAACAGGGACCCCTGAAGCTTTCTTT. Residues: CASSLTGTPEAFF.

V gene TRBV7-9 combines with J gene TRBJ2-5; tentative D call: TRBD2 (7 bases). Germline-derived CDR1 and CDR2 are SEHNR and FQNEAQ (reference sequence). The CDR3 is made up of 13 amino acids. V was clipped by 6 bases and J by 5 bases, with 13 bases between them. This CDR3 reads CASRSKGGETQYF. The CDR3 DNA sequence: TGTGCCAGCAGATCTAAGGGGGGGGAGACCCAGTACTTC. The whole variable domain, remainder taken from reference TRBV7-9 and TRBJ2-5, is DTGVSQNPRHKITKRGQNVTFRCDPISEHNRLYWYRQTLGQGPEFLTYFQNEAQLEKSRLLSDRFSAERPKGSFSTLEIQRTEQGDSAMYLCASRSKGGETQYFGPGTRLLVL.

The CDR3 reads CASSPTVTPYRGVNIGYTF. CDR3 DNA sequence: TGTGCCAGCAGCCCAACCGTCACCCCATACAGGGGAGTAAATATAGGCTACACCTTC. The V and J genes are TRBV7-2 and TRBJ1-2; 7 positions agree with TRBD1. Germline V CDR1 and CDR2: SGHTA, FQGNSA. The CDR3 spans 19 residues. V gave up 5 bases and J gave up 8 bases; unmatched junction bases: 26. Full variable domain (remainder filled in from reference TRBV7-2 and TRBJ1-2): GAGVSQSPSNKVTEKGKDVELRCDPISGHTALYWYRQSLGQGLEFLIYFQGNSAPDKSGLPSDRFSAERTGGSVSTLTIQRTQQEDSAVYLCASSPTVTPYRGVNIGYTFGSGTRLTVV.